The 30 T cell receptor beta chains given below trace back to one sample, sequenced in a study of cytomegalovirus exposure and HLA in healthy donors. Both 60 Vbeta primers and 13 Jbeta primers went into the PCR. Profiled with immunoSEQ multiplex PCR; TCRdb holds only in-frame clones, not every one. Its listing shows about 160,000 clones. The sample was PBMCs. Every receptor here comes from a woman aged 60-70 years in good health and CMV-seronegative.

CDR3 bases: TGTGCCAGCAGCCAACCTCCCCGGACAGGGGCGTACACAGATACGCAGTATTTT. Protein: CASSQPPRTGAYTDTQYF. This chain joins TRBV4-2 and TRBJ2-3; 9 nucleotides line up with TRBD1. The CDR3 runs 18 residues. Trimming removed 2 bases from V and 2 bases from J; junction bases left unmatched: 11. The germline CDR1 and CDR2 sequences are LGHNA and YNFKEQ.

The chain recombines TRBV5-1 with TRBJ2-5; 10 bases map to TRBD2. CDR1 and CDR2 from the germline V gene are SGHRS and YFSETQ. The length of the CDR3 is 18 residues. V lost 3 bases, J lost 2 bases, and 13 bases stayed unmatched. CDR3 residues: CASSSTLAGVVRQETQYF. In DNA, the CDR3 is TGCGCCAGCAGCTCTACCCTAGCGGGAGTAGTACGGCAAGAGACCCAGTACTTC.

In nucleotides, the CDR3 is TGTGCCACCAGCAGAGCCCAGCGGGAGGGCGCCTACGAGCAGTACTTC. Protein sequence: CATSRAQREGAYEQYF. V is TRBV15 and J is TRBJ2-7; TRBD2 matches 10 bases. This CDR3 is built from 16 residues. Germline loops: CDR1 LNHNV, CDR2 YYDKDF (reference sequence). V was clipped by 1 base and J by 2 bases; unmatched bases: 5.

The rearrangement joins TRBV4-1 to TRBJ2-7; 8 bases are shared with TRBD1. Germline lookup yields CDR1 MGHRA and CDR2 YSYEKL. The junction had 6 bases not matched to a gene; V was cut back by 3 bases and J by 2 bases. This CDR3 has 15 amino acids. CDR3 coding DNA: TGCGCCAGCAGCCACGGACAGGGTTGGACCTACGAGCAGTACTTC. Its protein product is CASSHGQGWTYEQYF.

The chain couples TRBV10-3 to TRBJ1-5, with a tentative D call TRBD1 (5 bases). Germline CDR1 ENHRY, CDR2 SYGVKD. Trimming removed 3 bases at V and 2 bases at J, with 14 bases between. The CDR3 sequence is 16 residues long. This CDR3 is CAISDSKGRGNQPQHF. CDR3 DNA sequence: TGTGCCATCAGTGACTCGAAGGGGCGAGGCAATCAGCCCCAGCATTTT.

This chain joins TRBV29-1 and TRBJ1-4; possible D gene TRBD1, 5 bases. CDR1 and CDR2 from the germline V gene are SQVTM and ANQGSEA. Deletions cut 6 bases from V and 4 bases from J, with 12 bases between. The CDR3 loop spans 13 amino acids. This chain's CDR3 is CSVAGRLNEKLFF. The CDR3 DNA reads TGCAGCGTAGCGGGACGGCTTAATGAAAAACTGTTTTTT.

This chain uses TRBV7-2 with TRBJ2-7; 8 bases line up with TRBD2. Germline loops: CDR1 SGHTA, CDR2 FQGNSA. The CDR3 totals 14 residues. V lost 4 bases and J lost 3; bases outside the gene matches: 5. CDR3 in DNA: TGTGCCAGCAGCTCCCAGCGGGGGCTCTACGAGCAGTACTTC. Its translation is CASSSQRGLYEQYF.

The V and J genes are TRBV11-2 and TRBJ2-1; D gene unclear. The germline gives CDR1 SGHAT, CDR2 FQNNGV. CDR3 length: 11 amino acids. The V and J ends lost 5 bases and 4 bases respectively, with 3 bases between them. CDR3 sequence reads: CASSPYNEQFF. The CDR3 nucleotides are TGTGCCAGCAGCCCGTACAATGAGCAGTTCTTC.

The V gene is TRBV7-2, the J gene TRBJ2-2; 8 positions match TRBD1. Germline V gene data show CDR1 as SGHTA and CDR2 as FQGNSA. The V gene end was trimmed by 3 bases and the J gene end by 4 bases; junction bases not matched to a gene: 7. The CDR3 totals 16 residues. This CDR3 reads CASSFQGQAPTGELFF. The CDR3 DNA sequence: TGTGCCAGCAGCTTCCAGGGACAGGCTCCCACCGGGGAGCTGTTTTTT. The variable domain in full, completed from reference TRBV7-2 and TRBJ2-2, reads GAGVSQSPSNKVTEKGKDVELRCDPISGHTALYWYRQSLGQGLEFLIYFQGNSAPDKSGLPSDRFSAERTGGSVSTLTIQRTQQEDSAVYLCASSFQGQAPTGELFFGEGSRLTVL.

The rearrangement joins TRBV7-9 to TRBJ2-1; 9 bases are a match to TRBD2. V lost 0 bases, J lost 7 bases, and 10 bases stayed unmatched. The CDR3 consists of 17 residues. Germline V gene data show CDR1 as SEHNR and CDR2 as FQNEAQ (reference sequence). CDR3 coding DNA: TGTGCCAGCAGCTTAGCGCGCGGGAGGGCCCAGTGGAATGAGCAGTTCTTC. Protein: CASSLARGRAQWNEQFF.

The CDR3 nucleotides are TGCGCCAGCACAAAGGCAGGGAGGTCCAACTATGGCTACACCTTC. Translated: CASTKAGRSNYGYTF. The chain links TRBV5-1 to TRBJ1-2, with TRBD1 as a possible D gene (5 bases). CDR3 length: 15 amino acids. The germline V gene encodes CDR1 SGHRS and CDR2 YFSETQ. V was cut by 6 bases and J by 2 bases, with 17 bases left in between.

The chain links TRBV4-1 to TRBJ1-2; 7 nucleotides line up with TRBD1. The ends lost 4 bases at V and 3 bases at J; junction bases unmatched: 11. Germline V gene sequence: CDR1 MGHRA, CDR2 YSYEKL. The CDR3 loop spans 16 amino acids. The CDR3 coding sequence is TGCGCCAGCAGCCGGGACAGCCTCTCAGATCACTATGGCTACACCTTC. Translating it yields CASSRDSLSDHYGYTF.

The chain carries TRBV7-9 and TRBJ1-2, with 8 bases aligning to TRBD1. The CDR3 consists of 13 residues. Germline V gene sequence: CDR1 SEHNR, CDR2 FQNEAQ (reference sequence). V shed 6 bases and J 4 bases; nucleotides not matched to a gene: 4. The DNA for the CDR3 is TGTGCCAGCAGACCAGGACAGGGCTATGGCTACACCTTC. It specifies CASRPGQGYGYTF.

V usage is TRBV2 and J usage is TRBJ1-3; no clear D gene. The CDR3 is 15 residues long. Germline assignment: CDR1 SNHLY and CDR2 FYNNEI. The ends were cut back, 3 bases at V and 0 bases at J, with 9 bases in the middle. The CDR3 DNA sequence: TGTGCCAGCAGTGAGTACGGGAGCTCTGGAAACACCATATATTTT. This sequence encodes CASSEYGSSGNTIYF. Full variable domain (outside the CDR3, taken from reference TRBV2 and TRBJ1-3): EPEVTQTPSHQVTQMGQEVILRCVPISNHLYFYWYRQILGQKVEFLVSFYNNEISEKSEIFDDQFSVERPDGSNFTLKIRSTKLEDSAMYFCASSEYGSSGNTIYFGEGSWLTVV.

The chain recombines TRBV7-2 with TRBJ1-5; 7 bases are a match to TRBD1. J lost 0 bases, V lost 4 bases, and 3 bases had no gene match. The CDR3 loop spans 15 amino acids. Germline CDR1 reads SGHTA; CDR2 reads FQGNSA. The CDR3 nucleotides are TGTGCCAGCAGCTGGGACAGATATAGCAATCAGCCCCAGCATTTT. Amino acid sequence: CASSWDRYSNQPQHF.

This chain connects TRBV7-6 to TRBJ2-2, with TRBD2 matching 7 bases. The CDR3 contains 15 residues. Germline assignment: CDR1 SGHVS and CDR2 FNYEAQ. Trimming cost V 3 bases and J 5 bases; bases outside gene matches: 6. The CDR3 DNA reads TGTGCCAGCAGCTTCGGGAGGCCCCGGACCGGGGAGCTGTTTTTT. Encoded protein: CASSFGRPRTGELFF.

The chain employs TRBV9 and TRBJ1-3; no clear D. V dropped 3 bases and J dropped 3 bases, with 7 bases sitting between them. CDR3 length equals 13 residues. CDR1 is SGDLS, CDR2 YYNGEE, per germline. In DNA, the CDR3 is TGTGCCAGCAGCGGGTCAGATGGAAACACCATATATTTT. Amino acid sequence: CASSGSDGNTIYF.

The rearrangement joins TRBV20-1 to TRBJ2-1; TRBD2 might be the D (6 bases). With 8 bases removed from V and 4 bases from J, the gap between germline ends came to 9 bases. This CDR3 is 11 amino acids long. Germline V gene sequence: CDR1 DFQATT, CDR2 SNEGSKA (reference sequence). In DNA, the CDR3 is TGCAGTTGGGGGGAGTACAATGAGCAGTTCTTC. This sequence encodes CSWGEYNEQFF.

The V gene is TRBV6-1, the J gene TRBJ1-1, with 8 bases lining up with TRBD1. CDR1 is MNHNS and CDR2 is SASEGT in the germline V gene. The CDR3 consists of 14 residues. V trimming: 7 bases; J trimming: 1 base; junction bases outside the gene matches: 5. The chain's CDR3 is CASTRGQANTEAFF. The CDR3 nucleotides are TGTGCCAGCACAAGGGGACAGGCGAACACTGAAGCTTTCTTT.

This chain joins TRBV5-1 and TRBJ2-7, with 11 bases identical to TRBD1. Losses at the gene ends were 2 bases for V and 5 bases for J; bases not matched to a gene: 6. The CDR3 runs to 15 residues. Per the germline V gene, CDR1 is SGHRS and CDR2 is YFSETQ. The CDR3, as DNA: TGCGCCAGCAGCTTCCAAGGACAGGGGGCGAACGAGCAGTACTTC. Translated, it gives CASSFQGQGANEQYF. Variable domain in full (rest from reference TRBV5-1 and TRBJ2-7): KAGVTQTPRYLIKTRGQQVTLSCSPISGHRSVSWYQQTPGQGLQFLFEYFSETQRNKGNFPGRFSGRQFSNSRSEMNVSTLELGDSALYLCASSFQGQGANEQYFGPGTRLTVT.

The chain uses TRBV11-2 and TRBJ1-2, with 7 bases aligning to TRBD1. Per the germline V gene, CDR1 is SGHAT and CDR2 is FQNNGV. V lost 5 bases, J lost 2 bases, and 5 bases stayed unmatched. This CDR3 spans 14 amino acids. CDR3 residues: CASSPEGQNYGYTF. Written as DNA, the CDR3 is TGTGCCAGCAGCCCAGAGGGACAGAACTATGGCTACACCTTC.

This rearrangement joins TRBV27 to TRBJ2-1; TRBD2 aligns across 7 bases. This CDR3 is built from 14 residues. Germline CDR1 and CDR2: MNHEY and SMNVEV (reference sequence). V trimming: 3 bases; J trimming: 6 bases; junction bases outside the gene matches: 5. The chain's CDR3 is CASSFSREGNEQFF. The CDR3 DNA sequence: TGTGCCAGCAGTTTTTCCAGGGAGGGCAATGAGCAGTTCTTC.

The V gene is TRBV5-1, the J gene TRBJ2-2; TRBD1 agrees at 7 bases. V lost 3 bases to trimming and J lost 4 bases; unmatched junction nucleotides: 9. CDR3 length equals 16 residues. Germline CDR1 and CDR2: SGHRS and YFSETQ. The CDR3 sequence is CASSYRQGAGTGELFF. CDR3 DNA: TGCGCCAGCAGCTACCGACAGGGCGCGGGCACCGGGGAGCTGTTTTTT. The full variable domain, with the rest looked up from reference TRBV5-1 and TRBJ2-2, is KAGVTQTPRYLIKTRGQQVTLSCSPISGHRSVSWYQQTPGQGLQFLFEYFSETQRNKGNFPGRFSGRQFSNSRSEMNVSTLELGDSALYLCASSYRQGAGTGELFFGEGSRLTVL.

The chain has TRBV7-9 and TRBJ2-5; 7 bases match TRBD1. V trimming: 5 bases; J trimming: 0 bases; junction bases outside the gene matches: 3. The CDR3 is 14 residues long. Germline V CDR1 and CDR2: SEHNR, FQNEAQ (reference sequence). The CDR3 DNA is TGTGCCAGCAGCACAGACAGGGACCAAGAGACCCAGTACTTC. This translates into CASSTDRDQETQYF. Full variable domain (outside the CDR3, taken from reference TRBV7-9 and TRBJ2-5): DTGVSQNPRHKITKRGQNVTFRCDPISEHNRLYWYRQTLGQGPEFLTYFQNEAQLEKSRLLSDRFSAERPKGSFSTLEIQRTEQGDSAMYLCASSTDRDQETQYFGPGTRLLVL.

This chain joins TRBV5-1 and TRBJ1-2; D unresolved. V was cut by 6 bases and J by 3 bases, with 15 bases left in between. Germline V CDR1 and CDR2: SGHRS, YFSETQ. This CDR3 spans 14 amino acids. CDR3 sequence (DNA): TGCGCCAGCAACCCCGGCAGGCAGGACTATGGCTACACCTTC. Translated, it gives CASNPGRQDYGYTF.

CDR3 sequence (DNA): TGTGCCAGCAGCTCCCTCAGAGGGAGCAATGCTTTCTTT. Its translation: CASSSLRGSNAFF. This sequence joins TRBV13 and TRBJ1-1; no clear D gene. There are 13 residues in the CDR3. V was cut by 4 bases and J by 11 bases, with 17 bases left in between. Germline V gene data show CDR1 as PRHDT and CDR2 as FYEKMQ (reference sequence).

The V gene is TRBV19, the J gene TRBJ2-7, with TRBD2 matching over 7 bases. With 3 bases clipped from V and 2 bases from J, the junction kept 4 bases outside the gene matches. Germline V gene data show CDR1 as LNHDA and CDR2 as SQIVND (reference sequence). There are 14 residues in the CDR3. Written as DNA, the CDR3 is TGTGCCAGTAGTATCAAAAGCGGGACCTACGAGCAGTACTTC. Its translation is CASSIKSGTYEQYF.

The chain's CDR3 is CASSSFPGQSFEQFF. The CDR3 DNA reads TGTGCCAGCAGTTCCTTCCCGGGACAGTCTTTTGAGCAGTTCTTC. The chain joins TRBV6-1 to TRBJ2-1; 7 bases agree with TRBD1. From germline, CDR1 is MNHNS and CDR2 SASEGT. The trim removed 5 bases at V and 9 bases at J, leaving 13 bases unmatched. The CDR3 has 15 residues.

V is TRBV27 and J is TRBJ1-5; D uncertain. V was pared by 4 bases and J by 1 base, with 8 bases between. Germline CDR1 MNHEY, CDR2 SMNVEV (reference sequence). This CDR3 is built from 14 residues. DNA of the CDR3: TGTGCCAGCAGTTCGGTCAGGAGCAATCAGCCCCAGCATTTT. The encoded protein is CASSSVRSNQPQHF.

V is TRBV4-1 and J is TRBJ2-2; TRBD1 is a possible D gene (6 bases). Trimming left V 2 bases short and J 7 bases short, with 14 bases between. This CDR3 region has 15 residues. CDR1 and CDR2 from the germline V gene are MGHRA and YSYEKL. The CDR3 DNA reads as TGCGCCAGCAGCCAACGGGAAGGGGGTTTCGGGGAGCTGTTTTTT. Encoded protein: CASSQREGGFGELFF.